This T cell receptor beta chain appears in the sequencing data of a study of somatic mutations in cytotoxic T cells in rheumatoid arthritis. Here immunoSEQ multiplex PCR was the method, and the copy in TCRdb shows in-frame clones only, minus some. Seen here are roughly 15,000 clones, 70% to 85% observed once, and the top ten hold approximately 19%. The sequenced material came from CD8+ T cells sorted from blood. This TCR derives from an adult with rheumatoid arthritis.

The CDR3 region is CASSIYPLSSYNEQFF. For the CDR3, the DNA is TGTGCCAGTAGTATTTACCCCCTAAGCTCCTACAATGAGCAGTTCTTC. This chain uses TRBV19 with TRBJ2-1; D remains ambiguous. The germline CDR1 and CDR2 sequences are LNHDA and SQIVND (reference sequence). CDR3 length equals 16 residues. Trimming shortened V by 3 bases and J by 0 bases, and 12 bases separated the two germline ends.